The 20 T cell receptor beta chains in this list originate from one sample, sequenced in a study of tumor-infiltrating lymphocytes in primary liver carcinoma. Researchers generated TCR beta cDNA from around 510 ng of total RNA, relying on a constant-region primer. Modified slightly, ARM-PCR produced TCR beta libraries over three nested multiplex PCR rounds. TRBV1-TRBV30 forward primers and a C-beta reverse primer were used in the first two PCR rounds, which each ran for 9 to 10 cycles. MiXCR, run by TCRdb on the multiplex PCR reads, gives a single entry per CDR3 protein. The sample gives about 200,000 distinct CDR3 sequences, approximately 65% of which show up once; roughly 7% is in the top ten. The blood RNA (from unsorted whole blood) was obtained, and germline DNA was also extracted. The sample consisted of peripheral blood. Receptor source: a woman aged 55-75 years with primary liver carcinoma and hepatitis B virus infection.

This CDR3 is CAGSGGQGVMMNTEAFF. In nucleotides, the CDR3 is TGCGCCGGGAGTGGGGGACAGGGGGTTATGATGAACACTGAAGCTTTCTTT. The V call is TRBV5-1, the J call TRBJ1-1, with 11 nucleotides matching TRBD1. Per germline, CDR1 SGHRS and CDR2 YFSETQ. Trimming at V came to 10 bases and at J to 0 bases, leaving 14 bases not matched to a gene. The CDR3 runs 17 residues. Together with reference TRBV5-1 and TRBJ1-1, the CDR3 gives the full variable domain: KAGVTQTPRYLIKTRGQQVTLSCSPISGHRSVSWYQQTPGQGLQFLFEYFSETQRNKGNFPGRFSGRQFSNSRSEMNVSTLELGDSALYLCAGSGGQGVMMNTEAFFGQGTRLTVV.

Points on this clonotype: Just one base apart from a much larger clone, this may be a read error. This chain connects TRBV12-5 to TRBJ2-5; 8 nucleotides align to TRBD1. Germline V gene lookup returns CDR1 LGHNT and CDR2 FRNRAP. This CDR3 is built from 15 residues. V was pared by 7 bases and J by 0 bases, with 7 bases of the junction left unmatched. The CDR3 sequence is CASALTGEYQETQYF. CDR3 bases: TGTGCTAGTGCTCTGACAGGGGAGTACCAAGAGACCCAGTACTTC. Full variable domain (remainder filled in from reference TRBV12-5 and TRBJ2-5): DARVTQTPRHKVTEMGQEVTMRCQPILGHNTVFWYRQTMMQGLELLAYFRNRAPLDDSGMPKDRFSAEMPDATLATLKIQPSEPRDSAVYFCASALTGEYQETQYFGPGTRLLVL.

Concerning this clonotype: A much larger clone differs by one base, so this may be a read error. This is likely a read error, given that the CDR3 carries no conserved phenylalanine or tryptophan at its end. This chain connects TRBV7-9 to TRBJ2-1; D assignment may be TRBD1 or TRBD2 (5 bases each). Looked up from germline, CDR1 is SEHNR and CDR2 is FQNEAQ (reference sequence). V lost 2 bases and J lost 7, with 18 bases in between. The CDR3 sequence is 16 residues long. The CDR3: CASSLSHVGAWNEQFL. CDR3 coding DNA: TGTGCCAGCAGCTTATCCCACGTCGGGGCGTGGAATGAGCAGTTCTTA.

Points on this clonotype: Relative to the germline gene, one junction end is altered; a read error may explain this. The rearrangement links TRBV11-2 to TRBJ2-3; the D gene is possibly TRBD1 (6 bases). Per germline, CDR1 SGHAT and CDR2 FQNNGV. The CDR3 is made up of 11 amino acids. The CDR3 spells CARRDTDTQYF. The CDR3 DNA reads TGTGCCAGGAGGGACACAGATACACAGTATTTT.

This clonotype was seen repeatedly, ten times or more. The chain is built from TRBV10-3 and TRBJ2-6; no firm D call. Germline-derived CDR1 and CDR2 are ENHRY and SYGVKD. CDR3 length equals 17 residues. The germline V and J ends were trimmed by 0 bases and 0 bases, with 9 bases remaining between them. The CDR3 coding sequence is TGTGCCATCAGTGAGTCTCACCCTTCCTCTGGGGCCAACGTCCTGACTTTC. It translates to CAISESHPSSGANVLTF.

The chain couples TRBV28 to TRBJ2-1, with 8 bases aligning to TRBD2. The J segment lost 0 bases and the V segment lost 6 bases, leaving 7 bases of the junction unmatched. CDR3 size: 16 residues. CDR1 is MDHEN, CDR2 SYDVKM, per germline. CDR3 loop: CASRKPGTSSYNEQFF. As DNA, the CDR3 is TGTGCCAGCAGGAAACCCGGGACTAGCTCCTACAATGAGCAGTTCTTC.

The chain combines TRBV11-1 with TRBJ2-7; 8 bases fit TRBD1. The germline CDR1 and CDR2 sequences are SGHAT and FQDESV (reference sequence). CDR3 length: 15 residues. The V segment lost 5 bases and the J segment 6 bases; nucleotides outside the gene matches: 12. The CDR3 loop reads CASSPRQGTTFEQYF. CDR3 DNA: TGTGCCAGCAGCCCACGACAGGGGACCACCTTCGAGCAGTACTTC.

This clonotype occurred once. The chain is built from TRBV11-2 and TRBJ2-1; no reliable D call. V was cut by 3 bases and J by 16 bases, with 22 bases left in between. The CDR3 length is 14 residues. Germline CDR1 SGHAT, CDR2 FQNNGV. The CDR3 region has the DNA TGTGCCAGCAGCTTTGGGCGTAGTTCCAATGAGTACTTCTTC. Its protein is CASSFGRSSNEYFF.

Regarding this clonotype: A read error may account for a junction end that differs from germline. V is TRBV5-5 and J is TRBJ2-1, with D tentatively TRBD2 (6 bases). Germline V lookup: CDR1 SGHKS, CDR2 YYEKEE (reference sequence). The CDR3 covers 15 residues. CDR3 bases: TGTGCCAGCAGCCCCTGCGGGGACTCCCAGGCTGAGCAGTCCTTC. Its translation is CASSPCGDSQAEQSF.

This clonotype was recorded many times. The chain employs TRBV11-2 and TRBJ1-1, with D tentatively TRBD1 (5 bases). With 3 bases removed from V and 4 bases from J, the gap between germline ends came to 15 bases. The germline V gene has CDR1 SGHAT and CDR2 FQNNGV. CDR3 length: 15 residues. Written as DNA, the CDR3 is TGTGCCAGCAGCTTGCCCCCCTCCCAGGGCACTGAAGCTTTCTTT. As protein: CASSLPPSQGTEAFF. The full variable domain, rest sourced from reference TRBV11-2 and TRBJ1-1, is EAGVAQSPRYKIIEKRQSVAFWCNPISGHATLYWYQQILGQGPKLLIQFQNNGVVDDSQLPKDRFSAERLKGVDSTLKIQPAKLEDSAVYLCASSLPPSQGTEAFFGQGTRLTVV.

The V call is TRBV7-9, the J call TRBJ2-6; TRBD1 is a possible D gene (5 bases). Trimming removed 9 bases at V and 2 bases at J, with 17 bases between. The V gene's germline CDR1 is SEHNR and CDR2 FQNEAQ (reference sequence). The CDR3 spans 16 residues. The CDR3 DNA reads TGTGCCAGTAGCCCCCTAAGGGGAACTGGGGCCAACGTCCTGACTTTC. Translated: CASSPLRGTGANVLTF.

Notes on this clonotype: Germline and junction disagree at one end, which may indicate a read error. V gene TRBV11-2 combines with J gene TRBJ1-1; D remains unclear. Germline loops: CDR1 SGHAT, CDR2 FQNNGV. The CDR3 has 10 residues. CDR3 sequence: CASFGGKDYF. The CDR3 DNA follows: TGTGCCAGCTTTGGAGGGAAGGACTATTTT.

A word on this clonotype: One base away lies a much larger clone, so this may be a sequencing read error. The chain recombines TRBV2 with TRBJ2-5; TRBD1 or TRBD2 may be the D gene (5 bases each). This CDR3 is built from 14 residues. The germline CDR1 and CDR2 sequences are SNHLY and FYNNEI. The CDR3 DNA reads as TGTACCAGCAGGCCCGGGACGTATATCGAGACCCAGTACTTC. The encoded protein is CTSRPGTYIETQYF.

V usage is TRBV11-2 and J usage is TRBJ2-1, with 13 nucleotides matching TRBD2. Per the germline V gene, CDR1 is SGHAT and CDR2 is FQNNGV. CDR3 length: 16 residues. Written as DNA, the CDR3 is TGTGTCAACAGCTTAGGGACTAGCGGGAAGTGGAATGAGCAGTTCTTC. It is translated as CVNSLGTSGKWNEQFF.

The CDR3: CASPKTSGNTGELFF. Written as DNA, the CDR3 is TGTGCCAGCCCTAAGACTAGCGGGAACACCGGGGAGCTGTTTTTT. The V gene is TRBV11-2, the J gene TRBJ2-2, with 9 bases fitting TRBD2. Germline V gene data show CDR1 as SGHAT and CDR2 as FQNNGV. V shed 8 bases and J 1 base; nucleotides not matched to a gene: 5. This CDR3 region has 15 residues.

To note about this clonotype: The junction and the germline gene differ at one end; a read error may be behind it. V gene TRBV10-3 combines with J gene TRBJ2-1, with 7 bases that match TRBD2. Germline V lookup: CDR1 ENHRY, CDR2 SYGVKD. The CDR3 has 14 residues. The CDR3 reads CAISKSPGGTEQFF. CDR3 bases: TGTGCCATCAGTAAGTCCCCGGGAGGAACCGAGCAGTTCTTC.

A remark on this clonotype: It may be a read error: a sequence one base away is much more abundant. This chain links TRBV7-3 with TRBJ2-6; the D gene is possibly TRBD1 (5 bases). The CDR3 length is 18 residues. From germline, CDR1 is SGHTA and CDR2 FQGTGA. The CDR3 loop is CASSLSGRNRPGANVPTF. The CDR3 DNA sequence: TGTGCCAGCAGCTTAAGTGGCAGAAACCGACCTGGGGCCAACGTCCCGACTTTC.

Concerning this clonotype: The conserved phenylalanine or tryptophan normally closing the CDR3 is absent here, so this likely arose from a read error. This rearrangement joins TRBV11-1 to TRBJ2-1, with no clear D. Germline V gives CDR1 SGHAT, CDR2 FQDESV (reference sequence). This CDR3 region has 14 residues. The CDR3 reads CASSTPDPYNEQFL. The CDR3 DNA sequence: TGCGCCAGCAGCACCCCGGACCCCTACAATGAGCAGTTCCTC.

To note about this clonotype: This CDR3 is missing its conserved last phenylalanine or tryptophan, likely due to a read error. This sequence joins TRBV11-2 and TRBJ2-7; D unclear. The CDR3 is made up of 15 amino acids. Deletions cut 2 bases from V and 2 bases from J, with 13 bases between. From germline, CDR1 is SGHAT and CDR2 FQNNGV. The CDR3: CASSLYTWVAYEQYS. The CDR3 region has the DNA TGTGCCAGCAGCTTATATACATGGGTGGCCTACGAGCAGTACTCC.

As concerns this clonotype: At one of its ends the junction is not consistent with the germline gene, which may arise from a read error. This chain joins TRBV12-3 or TRBV12-4 and TRBJ1-1, with a tentative D call TRBD1 (6 bases). This CDR3 is built from 17 residues. CDR3 residues: CAKLPKGEGLGTSESFF. Here the CDR3 DNA reads TGTGCCAAACTTCCCAAGGGGGAGGGTCTGGGGACTAGTGAATCTTTCTTT.